The 10 T cell receptor beta chains below were found in one sample sequenced in a study of shared clonotypes between healthy human individuals. The table came from immunoSEQ multiplex PCR; TCRdb's copy has only in-frame clones and leaves some out. The data show over a million clones, 97% to 99% seen once. The sequencing input was naive CD4+ T cells sorted from blood. Subset reported: CD45RA+ positively selected. The receptors originated from a young man in good health.

The rearrangement joins TRBV18 to TRBJ1-1; TRBD1 might be the D (6 bases). V was trimmed by 3 bases and J by 6 bases, leaving 11 bases between them. The germline CDR1 and CDR2 sequences are KGHSH and LQKENI. This CDR3 comprises 13 residues. CDR3 sequence (DNA): TGTGCCAGCTCACCGAAGACAGGAGCTGAAGCTTTCTTT. Protein product: CASSPKTGAEAFF.

The chain links TRBV7-3 to TRBJ2-3, with unresolved D. Germline V gene lookup returns CDR1 SGHTA and CDR2 FQGTGA. Trimming took 0 bases from V and 6 from J, leaving 16 bases between them. The CDR3 contains 16 residues. The CDR3 nucleotides read TGTGCCAGCAGCTTAACGGGTGGTATGGCGTCGGATACGCAGTATTTT. Translating gives CASSLTGGMASDTQYF.

V gene TRBV19 combines with J gene TRBJ1-2, with TRBD1 as a possible D gene (5 bases). The germline V gene has CDR1 LNHDA and CDR2 SQIVND (reference sequence). The V end was cut by 2 bases, the J end by 4 bases, with 11 bases between. This CDR3 region has 14 residues. CDR3: CASSIYAGFYGYTF. The CDR3 region has the DNA TGTGCCAGTAGTATATATGCAGGGTTCTATGGCTACACCTTC.

This chain joins TRBV5-5 and TRBJ2-1; 11 bases line up with TRBD2. Germline CDR1 SGHKS, CDR2 YYEKEE (reference sequence). The CDR3 sequence is 16 residues long. V lost 5 bases, J lost 10 bases, and 14 bases stayed unmatched. This chain's CDR3 is CASSPLFGSGRGEQFF. The CDR3, as DNA: TGTGCCAGCAGTCCACTTTTTGGTAGCGGGAGGGGGGAGCAGTTCTTC.

This chain links TRBV9 with TRBJ2-7; 15 bases are shared with TRBD2. Germline CDR1 is SGDLS and CDR2 is YYNGEE. This CDR3 is 16 amino acids long. J was trimmed by 3 bases and V by 4 bases; bases with no gene match: 5. This chain's CDR3 is CASSPMGLAGGYEQYF. The CDR3, as DNA: TGTGCCAGCAGCCCTATGGGACTAGCGGGAGGCTACGAGCAGTACTTC.

This chain links TRBV4-2 with TRBJ1-5, with D hard to call. The CDR3 runs to 15 residues. Germline V lookup: CDR1 LGHNA, CDR2 YNFKEQ. Trimming took 1 base from V and 0 from J, leaving 7 bases between them. CDR3 loop: CASSQVGDSNQPQHF. The CDR3 nucleotides are TGTGCCAGCAGCCAAGTCGGGGATAGCAATCAGCCCCAGCATTTT.

V usage is TRBV21-1 and J usage is TRBJ1-2; the DNA was not used to check the table's D call, TRBD1. TRBV21-1 is a pseudogene locus. This CDR3 has 17 amino acids. The DNA of the CDR3 is TGTGCCAGCAGCGCCCGTCTCGGAACAGGGCGATTCTATGGCTACACCTTC. Its protein is CASSARLGTGRFYGYTF.

The V gene is TRBV6-1, the J gene TRBJ2-2; 9 nucleotides match TRBD1. Germline CDR1 and CDR2: MNHNS and SASEGT. J gave up 4 bases and V 3 bases, and 3 bases lay outside the gene matches. The CDR3 extends over 15 amino acids. The DNA for the CDR3 is TGTGCCAGCAGTGATATACAGGGGGCCACCGGGGAGCTGTTTTTT. It is translated as CASSDIQGATGELFF.

The chain has TRBV30 and TRBJ2-1; 7 nucleotides agree with TRBD1. The J segment lost 4 bases and the V segment lost 0 bases, leaving 6 bases of the junction unmatched. The CDR3 has 15 residues. Germline-derived CDR1 and CDR2 are GTSNPN and SVGIG (reference sequence). CDR3 coding DNA: TGTGCCTGGAGTGTACTCAGGGGGACGTACAATGAGCAGTTCTTC. It yields the protein CAWSVLRGTYNEQFF.

This chain joins TRBV5-1 and TRBJ2-1; D not resolved. The CDR3 contains 15 residues. Trimming removed 4 bases from V and 3 bases from J, with 14 bases in between. CDR1 is SGHRS and CDR2 is YFSETQ in the germline V gene. As DNA, the CDR3 is TGCGCCAGCAGCCCAACAAGTCACGACTACAATGAGCAGTTCTTC. This gives the protein CASSPTSHDYNEQFF.